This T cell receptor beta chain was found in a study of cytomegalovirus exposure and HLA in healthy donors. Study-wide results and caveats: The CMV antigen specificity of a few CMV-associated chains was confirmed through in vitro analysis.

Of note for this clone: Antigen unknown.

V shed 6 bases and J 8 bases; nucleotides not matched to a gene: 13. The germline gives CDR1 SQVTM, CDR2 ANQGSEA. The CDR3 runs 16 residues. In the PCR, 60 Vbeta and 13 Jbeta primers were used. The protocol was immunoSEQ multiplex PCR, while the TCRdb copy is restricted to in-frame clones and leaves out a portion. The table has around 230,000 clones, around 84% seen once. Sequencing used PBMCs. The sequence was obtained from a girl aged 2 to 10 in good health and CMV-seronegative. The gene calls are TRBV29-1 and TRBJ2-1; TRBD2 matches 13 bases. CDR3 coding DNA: TGCAGCGTAGGCCTCGTACTAGCGGGAGGGCCAGATGAGCAGTTCTTC. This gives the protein CSVGLVLAGGPDEQFF.